The text below deals with one T cell receptor beta chain. MiXCR, applied by TCRdb to the RT-PCR reads, yields one record per CDR3 protein. The data contain hundreds of thousands of distinct CDR3 sequences, approximately 16% of them singletons. This record belongs to a study of patients and donors after allogeneic stem cell transplantation. Per the germline V gene, CDR1 is SGHNT and CDR2 is YENEEA. Trimming cost V 5 bases and J 2 bases; bases outside gene matches: 14. This CDR3 is 17 amino acids long. The sequence was obtained from a human donor who was either an allogeneic HSCT recipient or a stem cell or donor lymphocyte infusion donor (not recorded which). It is not recorded whose cells these are; they may come from a transplant donor. V and J are TRBV11-3 and TRBJ2-5, with 7 bases fitting TRBD1. Sample: blood, either unsorted or a sorted T cell fraction (not recorded which). The CDR3 coding sequence is TGTGCCAGCAGCCGACGTACCCGGGACAGAGAACAAGAGACCCAGTACTTC. Protein sequence: CASSRRTRDREQETQYF.